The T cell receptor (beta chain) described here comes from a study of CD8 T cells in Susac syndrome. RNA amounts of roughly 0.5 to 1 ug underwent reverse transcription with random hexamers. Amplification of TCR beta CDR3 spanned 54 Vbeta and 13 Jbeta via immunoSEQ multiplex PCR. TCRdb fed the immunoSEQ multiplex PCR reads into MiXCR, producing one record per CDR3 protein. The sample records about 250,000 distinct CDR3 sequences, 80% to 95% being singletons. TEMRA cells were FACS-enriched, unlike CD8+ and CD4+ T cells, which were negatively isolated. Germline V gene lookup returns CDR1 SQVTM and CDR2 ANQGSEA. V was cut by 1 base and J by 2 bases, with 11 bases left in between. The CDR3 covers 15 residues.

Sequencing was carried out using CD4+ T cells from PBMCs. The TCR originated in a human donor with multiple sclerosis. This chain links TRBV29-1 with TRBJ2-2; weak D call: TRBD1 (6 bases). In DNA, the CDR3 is TGCAGCGTTGAAGGGTTAGGGGGAAACACCGGGGAGCTGTTTTTT. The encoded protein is CSVEGLGGNTGELFF.